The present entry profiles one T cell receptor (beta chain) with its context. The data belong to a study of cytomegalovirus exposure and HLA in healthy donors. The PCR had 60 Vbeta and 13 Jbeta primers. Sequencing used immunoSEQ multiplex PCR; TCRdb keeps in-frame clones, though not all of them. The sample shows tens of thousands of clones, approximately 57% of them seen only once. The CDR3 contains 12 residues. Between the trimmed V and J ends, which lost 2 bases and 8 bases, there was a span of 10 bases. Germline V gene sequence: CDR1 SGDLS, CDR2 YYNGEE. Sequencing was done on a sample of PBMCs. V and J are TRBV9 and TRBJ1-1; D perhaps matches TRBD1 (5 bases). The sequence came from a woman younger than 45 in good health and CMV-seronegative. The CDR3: CASSVGGSEAFF. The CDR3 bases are TGTGCCAGCAGCGTCGGGGGTTCCGAAGCTTTCTTT.